This T cell receptor (beta chain) was retrieved from a study of blood T cell repertoires in COVID-19. Study context: The cDNA or gDNA used as material had been derived from T cells, B-cell-depleted T cells, or PBMCs.

Per the original data handling: Cell counts per sample came from amplifying reference gene primers. Assay: immunoSEQ multiplex PCR; the TCRdb copy retains only in-frame clones and omits some. The D gene and trimming were derived from the DNA, and the V and J assignments and clone size from that table. The top ten hold approximately 12% of the sample, which has around 480,000 clones, approximately 88% seen once. The Seattle site enrolled patients during active infection and followed them longitudinally. The V end was cut by 4 bases, the J end by 12 bases, with 12 bases between. From germline, CDR1 is SGHTA and CDR2 FQGNSA. The CDR3 consists of 12 residues.

V gene TRBV7-2 combines with J gene TRBJ1-4; maybe TRBD1 (6 bases). This clonotype was obtained from a woman between 45 and 65 years old with COVID-19, enrolled during active disease. The sample taken for sequencing was peripheral blood. The CDR3 DNA follows: TGTGCCAGCAGCTCCACAGGGATGGAACTGTTTTTT. Translated: CASSSTGMELFF.